This T cell receptor beta chain was identified during a study of blood T cell repertoires in COVID-19. Study as a whole: Some COVID-19 samples were acute and others convalescent; all came from the United States, Italy and Spain. From T cells, B-cell-depleted T cells, or PBMCs came the material, which was cDNA or gDNA.

Authors' data handling: Reference gene primer amplification in the assay estimated nucleated cell counts. This table comes from immunoSEQ multiplex PCR, and its TCRdb copy is limited to in-frame clones, with some not included. The DNA gave D and trimming, while V, J and clone size come from that table. The sample yields roughly 200,000 clones, 85% to 90% seen once. Trimming left V 4 bases short and J 10 bases short, with 20 bases between. From germline, CDR1 is SEHNR and CDR2 FQNEAQ (reference sequence). The CDR3 totals 14 residues. Sequencing was carried out using peripheral blood. The TCR sequence derives from a man aged 18 to 30 with active or convalescent COVID-19. The chain recombines TRBV7-9 with TRBJ2-7; D might be TRBD2 (6 bases). DNA of the CDR3: TGTGCCAGCAGCTCCACCGGGACTCAACACCTACAGTACTTC. The encoded protein is CASSSTGTQHLQYF.